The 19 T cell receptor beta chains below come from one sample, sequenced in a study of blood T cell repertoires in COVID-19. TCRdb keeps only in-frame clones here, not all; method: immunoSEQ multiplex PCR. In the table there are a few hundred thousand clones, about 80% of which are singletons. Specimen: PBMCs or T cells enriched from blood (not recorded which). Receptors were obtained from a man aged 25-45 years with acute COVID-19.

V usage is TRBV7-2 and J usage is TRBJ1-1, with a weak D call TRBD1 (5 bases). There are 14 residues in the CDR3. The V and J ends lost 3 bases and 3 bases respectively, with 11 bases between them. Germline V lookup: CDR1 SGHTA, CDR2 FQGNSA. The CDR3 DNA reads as TGTGCCAGCAGCTTGCGGAGGGGTGACACTGAAGCTTTCTTT. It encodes CASSLRRGDTEAFF.

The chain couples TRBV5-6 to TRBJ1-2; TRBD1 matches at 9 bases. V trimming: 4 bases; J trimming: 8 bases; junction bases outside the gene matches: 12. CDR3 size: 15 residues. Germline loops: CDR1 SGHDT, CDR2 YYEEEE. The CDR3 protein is CASSLVAGQGNGYTF. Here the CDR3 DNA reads TGTGCCAGCAGCCTTGTTGCGGGACAGGGAAACGGCTACACCTTC. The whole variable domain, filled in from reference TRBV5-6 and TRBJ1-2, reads DAGVTQSPTHLIKTRGQQVTLRCSPKSGHDTVSWYQQALGQGPQFIFQYYEEEERQRGNFPDRFSGHQFPNYSSELNVNALLLGDSALYLCASSLVAGQGNGYTFGSGTRLTVV.

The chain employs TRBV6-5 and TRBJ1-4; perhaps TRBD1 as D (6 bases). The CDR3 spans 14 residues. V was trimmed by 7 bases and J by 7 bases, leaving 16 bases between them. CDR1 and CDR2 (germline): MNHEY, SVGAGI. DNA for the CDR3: TGTGCCAGCATGGGAGGGGGAAGGAGTGAAAAACTGTTTTTT. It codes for CASMGGGRSEKLFF.

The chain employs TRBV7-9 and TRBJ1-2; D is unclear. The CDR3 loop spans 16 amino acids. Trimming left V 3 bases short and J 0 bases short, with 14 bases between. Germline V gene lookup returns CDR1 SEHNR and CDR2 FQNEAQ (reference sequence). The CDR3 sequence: CASSFRDGLANYGYTF. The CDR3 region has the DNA TGTGCCAGCAGCTTTCGCGACGGACTAGCTAACTATGGCTACACCTTC. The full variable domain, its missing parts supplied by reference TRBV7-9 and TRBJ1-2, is DTGVSQNPRHKITKRGQNVTFRCDPISEHNRLYWYRQTLGQGPEFLTYFQNEAQLEKSRLLSDRFSAERPKGSFSTLEIQRTEQGDSAMYLCASSFRDGLANYGYTFGSGTRLTVV.

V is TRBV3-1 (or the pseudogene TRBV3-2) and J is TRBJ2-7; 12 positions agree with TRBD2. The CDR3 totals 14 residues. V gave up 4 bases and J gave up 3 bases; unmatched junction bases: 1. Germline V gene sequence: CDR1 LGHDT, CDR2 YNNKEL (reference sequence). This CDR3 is CASSPTSGSYEQYV. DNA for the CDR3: TGTGCCAGCAGCCCGACTAGCGGGAGCTACGAGCAGTACGTC.

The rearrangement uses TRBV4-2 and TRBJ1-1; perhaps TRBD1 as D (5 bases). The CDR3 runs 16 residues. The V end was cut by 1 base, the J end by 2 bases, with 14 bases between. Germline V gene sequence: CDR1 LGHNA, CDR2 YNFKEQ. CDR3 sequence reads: CASSQVGAQVNTEAFF. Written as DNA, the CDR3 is TGTGCCAGCAGCCAAGTAGGGGCACAGGTTAACACTGAAGCTTTCTTT.

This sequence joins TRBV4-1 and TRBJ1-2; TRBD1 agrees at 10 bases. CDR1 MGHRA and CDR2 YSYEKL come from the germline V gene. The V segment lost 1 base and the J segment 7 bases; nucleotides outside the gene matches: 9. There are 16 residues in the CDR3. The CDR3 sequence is CASSQAGQGGRGGYTF. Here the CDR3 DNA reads TGCGCCAGCAGCCAAGCAGGACAGGGGGGCCGCGGTGGCTACACCTTC.

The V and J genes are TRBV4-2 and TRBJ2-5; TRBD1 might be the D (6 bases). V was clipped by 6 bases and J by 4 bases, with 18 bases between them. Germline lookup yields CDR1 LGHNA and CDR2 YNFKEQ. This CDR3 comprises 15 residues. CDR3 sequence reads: CASSPRDTIRETQYF. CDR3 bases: TGTGCCAGCAGTCCCCGGGACACAATAAGAGAGACCCAGTACTTC.

CDR3 in amino acids: CASSLSGDRVEKLFF. The CDR3 bases are TGTGCCAGCAGTTTATCGGGGGACAGGGTTGAAAAACTGTTTTTT. This chain joins TRBV27 and TRBJ1-4; TRBD1 matches 9 bases. J was trimmed by 7 bases and V by 0 bases; bases with no gene match: 3. The CDR3 consists of 15 residues. Per germline, CDR1 MNHEY and CDR2 SMNVEV (reference sequence). The whole variable domain, remainder taken from reference TRBV27 and TRBJ1-4, is EAQVTQNPRYLITVTGKKLTVTCSQNMNHEYMSWYRQDPGLGLRQIYYSMNVEVTDKGDVPEGYKVSRKEKRNFPLILESPSPNQTSLYFCASSLSGDRVEKLFFGSGTQLSVL.

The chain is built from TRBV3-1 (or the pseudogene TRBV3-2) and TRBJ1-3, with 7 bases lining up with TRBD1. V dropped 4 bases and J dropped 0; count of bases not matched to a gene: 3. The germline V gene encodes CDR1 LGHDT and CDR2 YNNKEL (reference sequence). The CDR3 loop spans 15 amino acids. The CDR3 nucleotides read TGTGCCAGCAGCCTCGCAGGGGGCTCTGGAAACACCATATATTTT. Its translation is CASSLAGGSGNTIYF.

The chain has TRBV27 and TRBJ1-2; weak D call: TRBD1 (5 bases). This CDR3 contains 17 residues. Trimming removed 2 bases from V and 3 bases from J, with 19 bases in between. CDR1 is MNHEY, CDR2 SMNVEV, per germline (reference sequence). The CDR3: CASSLTGRGSGYYGYTF. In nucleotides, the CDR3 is TGTGCCAGCAGTTTAACCGGCCGGGGGTCGGGCTACTATGGCTACACCTTC.

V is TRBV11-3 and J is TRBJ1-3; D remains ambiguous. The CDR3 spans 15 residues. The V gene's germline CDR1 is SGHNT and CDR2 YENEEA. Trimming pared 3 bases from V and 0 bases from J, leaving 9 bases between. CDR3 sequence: CASSFARNSGNTIYF. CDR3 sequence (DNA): TGTGCCAGCAGCTTTGCCAGGAACTCTGGAAACACCATATATTTT.

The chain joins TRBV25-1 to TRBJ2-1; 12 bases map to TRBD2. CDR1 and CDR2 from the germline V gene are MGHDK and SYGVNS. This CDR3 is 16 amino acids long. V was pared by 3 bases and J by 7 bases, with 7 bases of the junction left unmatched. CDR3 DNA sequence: TGTGCCAGCAGTGAGTCTAGCGGGAGGGCCGGTAATGAGCAGTTCTTC. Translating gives CASSESSGRAGNEQFF.

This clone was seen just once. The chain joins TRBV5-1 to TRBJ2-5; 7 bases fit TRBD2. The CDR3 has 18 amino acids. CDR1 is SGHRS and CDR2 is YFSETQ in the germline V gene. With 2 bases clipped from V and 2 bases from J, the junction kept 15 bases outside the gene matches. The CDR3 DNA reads TGCGCCAGCAGCTTTTCCCCCTCGGCTGGCGGGGGACAAGAGACCCAGTACTTC. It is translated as CASSFSPSAGGGQETQYF.

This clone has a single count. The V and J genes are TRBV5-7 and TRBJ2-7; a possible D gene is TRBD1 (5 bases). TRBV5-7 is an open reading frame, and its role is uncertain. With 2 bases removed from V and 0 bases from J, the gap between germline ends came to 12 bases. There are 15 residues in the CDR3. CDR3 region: CASSFDSRSSYEQYV. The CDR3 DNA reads TGTGCCAGCAGCTTTGACAGCAGGAGCTCCTACGAGCAGTACGTC.

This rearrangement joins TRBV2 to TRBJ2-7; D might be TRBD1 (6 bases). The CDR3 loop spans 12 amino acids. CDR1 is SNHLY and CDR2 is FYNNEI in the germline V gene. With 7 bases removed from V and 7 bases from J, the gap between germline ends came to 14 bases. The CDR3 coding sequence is TGTGCCAGCAATTCAGGAACAGGGGAGCAGTACGTC. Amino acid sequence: CASNSGTGEQYV.

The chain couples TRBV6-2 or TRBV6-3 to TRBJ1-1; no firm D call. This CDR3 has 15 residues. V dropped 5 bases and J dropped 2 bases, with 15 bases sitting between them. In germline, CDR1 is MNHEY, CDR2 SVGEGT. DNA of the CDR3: TGTGCCAGCAGTCACAGAAAACAAGCAAACACTGAAGCTTTCTTT. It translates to CASSHRKQANTEAFF.

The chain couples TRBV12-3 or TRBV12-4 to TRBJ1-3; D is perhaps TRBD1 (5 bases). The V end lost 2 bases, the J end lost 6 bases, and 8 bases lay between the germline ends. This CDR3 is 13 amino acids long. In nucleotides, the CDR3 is TGTGCCAGCAGTTTATATGGGGCAAACACCATATATTTT. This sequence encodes CASSLYGANTIYF.

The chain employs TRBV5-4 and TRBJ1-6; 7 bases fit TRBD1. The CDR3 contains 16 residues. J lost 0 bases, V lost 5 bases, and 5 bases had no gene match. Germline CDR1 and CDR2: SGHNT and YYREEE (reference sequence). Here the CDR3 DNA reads TGTGCCAGCAGGCCGGGGGACAGCTCCTATAATTCACCCCTCCACTTT. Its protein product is CASRPGDSSYNSPLHF.